The sequence of this TCR beta chain was determined in a study of graft-versus-host responses after intestinal transplantation. Study-wide context: Recipients got multivisceral, liver-intestinal, or isolated intestinal transplants.

This clone was picked up one time. Its antigen is unidentified. Regarding the study as a whole: Early post-transplant declines in HvG were associated with peak levels of circulating GvH clones.

V lost 10 bases, J lost 6 bases, and 6 bases stayed unmatched. Germline CDR1 and CDR2: LNHDA and SQIVND (reference sequence). The length of the CDR3 is 13 residues. Libraries were prepared by immunoSEQ multiplex PCR; TCRdb keeps only in-frame clonotypes and omits some of them. Among tens of thousands of clones, around 83% were seen once, and the ten largest hold under 4%. The sequencing used PBMCs, collected around 1,000 days after transplant. The V gene is TRBV19, the J gene TRBJ1-5, with 10 bases fitting TRBD1. This receptor was taken from a human patient who received an intestinal transplant, so some T cells may come from the graft donor. CDR3 residues: CATSDRGRQPQHF. Here the CDR3 DNA reads TGTGCCACCTCTGACAGGGGGCGTCAGCCCCAGCATTTT.